The rows below give T cell receptor beta chains drawn from one sample of a study of T-cell reconstitution after alpha-beta-depleted transplantation in children. TCRdb re-called the PCR reads with MiXCR, one entry per CDR3 protein. The profile shows 440,000 or so distinct CDR3 sequences, approximately 10% of them singletons. The source was PBMCs from the stem cell graft donor, collected from the stem cell graft. The receptors stem from a human donor who donated a stem cell graft to a child with acute myeloid leukemia. The CDR3 runs from the conserved cysteine through the conserved F or W. Each record gives: V gene, CDR3 protein.

TRBV4-3,CASSHGITGEYEQYF
TRBV9,CASSVDPTGLITDTQYF
TRBV5-1,CASSISTVNTEAFF
TRBV5-1,CASSPRRGGDPSTDTQYF
TRBV9,CASSVKGGNYNEQFF
TRBV29-1,CSVGLGGFNEQFF
TRBV12-3/TRBV12-4,CASSLGGGSPLHF
TRBV27,CASSLQSSYEQYF
TRBV7-2,CASSLVGQAYNEQFF
TRBV9,CASSVAGASYEQYF
TRBV27,CASSTSHNEQFF
TRBV4-2,CASSPGLFSRAFF
TRBV6-5,CASSSDFQGTDTQYF
TRBV5-1,CASSSGQINTEAFF
TRBV5-1,CASSLAATGSNNSPLHF
TRBV7-2,CASISSYNEQFF
TRBV7-9,CASSPGELEAFF
TRBV5-1,CASSLVQGTAGELFF
TRBV7-8,CASSLAGLAGGQETQYF
TRBV20-1,CSARDASGRAVYNEQFF
TRBV3-1,CASSHRVQGNIEAFF
TRBV20-1,CSASPGRSNSPLHF
TRBV7-3,CASSRSAGVSSGEQFF
TRBV11-2,CASSPSSGQETQYF
TRBV10-3,CAISSRLAGGVGELFF
TRBV5-5,CASSFSQGTGYEQYF
TRBV11-2,CASSSPVPVLNTEAFF
TRBV20-1,CSARVEKGGSYNEQFF
TRBV11-2,CASSLVGWTARGLHQPQHF
TRBV6-5,CASSYGAPGANTGELFF
TRBV20-1,CSARDFGSVAKNIQYF
TRBV20-1,CSARDLRSSTDTQYF